This paragraph covers one TCR beta chain sequence. What it binds is not known. The entry originates in a study of beta chain features in type 1 diabetes. Study-level background: The patient and healthy donor groups were comparable for age, gender and cell yields. Study findings and constraints: Type 1 diabetes patients showed fewer insertions and more deletions at VDJ junctions. TCRB CDR3s from Type 1 diabetes patients were moderately but significantly shorter in all four CD4+ subsets.

From germline, CDR1 is MNHNS and CDR2 SASEGT. V gave up 11 bases and J gave up 6 bases; unmatched junction bases: 15. The CDR3 length is 15 residues. Reverse transcribing all isolated RNA meant expressed TCRB transcripts were sequenced. Method: immunoSEQ multiplex PCR; TCRdb's copy keeps in-frame clones and lacks some. The table lists some 360,000 clones, around 10% of them singletons. The V gene is TRBV6-1, the J gene TRBJ2-7; 11 nucleotides agree with TRBD1. Specimen: central memory CD4+ T cells from blood. The source of this sequence is a man aged 25 to 40 with type 1 diabetes. The CDR3 loop reads CAAAFIGTGGAEQYF. DNA of the CDR3: TGTGCCGCAGCCTTCATTGGGACAGGGGGAGCCGAGCAGTACTTC.